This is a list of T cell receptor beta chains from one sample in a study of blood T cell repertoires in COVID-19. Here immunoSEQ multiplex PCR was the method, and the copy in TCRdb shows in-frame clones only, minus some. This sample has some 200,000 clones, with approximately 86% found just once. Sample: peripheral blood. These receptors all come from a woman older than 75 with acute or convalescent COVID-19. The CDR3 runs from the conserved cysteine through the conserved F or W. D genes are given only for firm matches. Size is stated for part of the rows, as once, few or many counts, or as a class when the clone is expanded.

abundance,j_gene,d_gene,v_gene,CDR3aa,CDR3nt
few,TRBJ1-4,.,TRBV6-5,CASSTTLTGWEKLFF,TGTGCCAGCAGTACCACTCTGACAGGCTGGGAAAAACTGTTTTTT
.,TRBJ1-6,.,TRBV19,CASSIRVFGNSPLHF,TGTGCCAGTAGTATCCGGGTATTTGGAAATTCACCCCTCCACTTT
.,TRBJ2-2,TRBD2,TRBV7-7,CASSERAPSGTTGELFF,TGTGCCAGCAGCGAGAGGGCGCCTAGCGGGACTACCGGGGAGCTGTTTTTT
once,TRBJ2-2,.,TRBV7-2,CASSLGRGSAELFF,TGTGCCAGCAGCTTAGGAAGGGGGAGCGCTGAGCTGTTTTTT
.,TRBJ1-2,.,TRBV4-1,CASSPSTGANYGYTF,TGCGCCAGCAGCCCAAGTACAGGAGCCAACTATGGCTACACCTTC
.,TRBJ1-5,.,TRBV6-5,CASRRTGDNQPQHF,TGTGCCAGCAGACGCACCGGAGACAATCAGCCCCAGCATTTT
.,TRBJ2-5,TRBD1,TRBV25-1,CASSDRTGGETQYF,TGTGCCAGCAGTGACCGGACAGGGGGAGAGACCCAGTACTTC
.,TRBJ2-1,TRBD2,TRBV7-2,CASSSNLAGGQHEQFF,TGTGCCAGCAGCTCTAACCTAGCGGGGGGGCAGCATGAGCAGTTCTTC
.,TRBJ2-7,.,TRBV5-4,CASSLGGGVSYEQYF,TGTGCCAGCAGCTTGGGTGGCGGGGTATCCTACGAGCAGTACTTC
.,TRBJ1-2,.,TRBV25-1,CASSGGPGANYGYTF,TGTGCCAGCAGTGGAGGCCCTGGAGCTAACTATGGCTACACCTTC
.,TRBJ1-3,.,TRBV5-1,CASSQGSGNTIYF,TGCGCCAGCAGCCAGGGCTCTGGAAACACCATATATTTT
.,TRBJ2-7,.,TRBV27,CASSRLGDNSYEQYF,TGTGCCAGCAGTCGCCTAGGGGACAACTCCTACGAGCAGTACTTC
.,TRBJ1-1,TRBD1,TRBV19,CASSEQGAGTEAFF,TGTGCCAGTAGCGAACAGGGGGCCGGCACTGAAGCTTTCTTT
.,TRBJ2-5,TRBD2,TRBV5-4,CASSLTRRTRAQETQYF,TGTGCCAGCAGCTTGACGCGCCGGACTAGGGCCCAAGAGACCCAGTACTTC
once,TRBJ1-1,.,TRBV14,CASSQVPTPSGEAFF,TGTGCCAGCAGCCAAGTTCCGACACCAAGCGGTGAAGCTTTCTTT
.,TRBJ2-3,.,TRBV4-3,CASSQEVGQITDTQYF,TGCGCCAGCAGCCAAGAGGTGGGACAAATCACAGATACGCAGTATTTT
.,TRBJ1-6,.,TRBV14,CASSREAMYNSPLHF,TGTGCCAGCAGCCGGGAGGCCATGTATAATTCACCCCTCCACTTT
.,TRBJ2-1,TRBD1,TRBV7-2,CASSLNRGVNEQFF,TGTGCCAGCAGCTTGAACAGGGGTGTTAATGAGCAGTTCTTC
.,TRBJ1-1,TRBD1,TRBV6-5,CASSPGGRTEAFF,TGTGCCAGCAGTCCAGGGGGCCGCACTGAAGCTTTCTTT
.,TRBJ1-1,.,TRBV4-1,CASSQSPGVNTEAFF,TGCGCCAGCAGCCAATCCCCCGGGGTTAACACTGAAGCTTTCTTT
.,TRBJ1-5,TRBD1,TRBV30,CAWSVRTGVSNQPQHF,TGTGCCTGGAGTGTACGGACAGGGGTCAGCAATCAGCCCCAGCATTTT
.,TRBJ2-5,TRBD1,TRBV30,CAWSTGQDLQETQYF,TGTGCCTGGAGTACGGGACAGGACCTCCAAGAGACCCAGTACTTC
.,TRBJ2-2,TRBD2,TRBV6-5,CASSLGGSGTGELFF,TGTGCCAGCAGCCTAGGCGGGAGTGGCACCGGGGAGCTGTTTTTT
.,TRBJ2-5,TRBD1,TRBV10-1,CASTSKDRGITETQYF,TGCGCCAGCACCTCGAAAGACAGGGGCATCACTGAGACCCAGTACTTC
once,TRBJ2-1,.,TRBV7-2,CASSLATASVVTSEQFF,TGTGCCAGCAGCTTAGCCACAGCCTCGGTAGTCACTAGTGAGCAGTTCTTC
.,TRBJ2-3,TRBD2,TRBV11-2,CASSLAASGSPTSTDTQYF,TGTGCCAGCAGCTTAGCGGCTAGCGGGTCACCAACTAGCACAGATACGCAGTATTTT
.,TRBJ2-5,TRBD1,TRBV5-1,CASSFTGEETQYF,TGCGCCAGCAGCTTCACAGGGGAAGAGACCCAGTACTTC
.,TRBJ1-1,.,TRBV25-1,CASSEFAGETEAFF,TGTGCCAGCAGTGAATTCGCAGGGGAGACTGAAGCTTTCTTT
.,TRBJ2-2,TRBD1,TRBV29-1,CSGQGGTGELFF,TGCAGCGGACAGGGTGGAACCGGGGAGCTGTTTTTT
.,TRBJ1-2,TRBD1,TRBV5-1,CASGATGDYGYTF,TGCGCCAGCGGAGCGACAGGGGACTATGGCTACACCTTC
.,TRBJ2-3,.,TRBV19,CASTPATRTDTQYF,TGTGCCAGTACCCCGGCGACTCGCACAGATACGCAGTATTTT
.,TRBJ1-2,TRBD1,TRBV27,CASTSLGTVNGYTF,TGTGCCAGCACCAGCCTCGGGACAGTCAACGGCTACACCTTC
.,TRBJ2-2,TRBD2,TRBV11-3,CASSLDLWREGRPNTGELFF,TGTGCCAGCAGCTTAGATCTATGGCGGGAGGGCAGACCGAACACCGGGGAGCTGTTTTTT
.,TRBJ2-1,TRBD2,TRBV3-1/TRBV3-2,CASSQERGRGDEQFF,TGTGCCAGCAGCCAAGAACGGGGGAGGGGAGATGAGCAGTTCTTC
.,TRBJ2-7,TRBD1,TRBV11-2,CASSLSDRAYEQYF,TGTGCCAGCAGCTTATCGGACAGGGCCTACGAGCAGTACTTC
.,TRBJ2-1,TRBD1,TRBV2,CASMKGQLYNEQFF,TGTGCCAGCATGAAGGGACAGCTCTACAATGAGCAGTTCTTC
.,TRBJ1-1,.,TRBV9,CASSVGTGRAFF,TGTGCCAGCAGCGTAGGTACAGGACGAGCTTTCTTT
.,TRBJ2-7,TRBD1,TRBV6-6,CASSYRDSPSSYEQYF,TGTGCCAGCAGTTACCGGGACAGCCCGTCGTCCTACGAGCAGTACTTC
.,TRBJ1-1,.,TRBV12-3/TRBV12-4,CASSQRPNTEAFF,TGTGCCAGCAGTCAGCGTCCGAACACTGAAGCTTTCTTT
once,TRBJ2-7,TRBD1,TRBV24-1,CATSDGGTGTHEQYF,TGTGCCACCAGTGATGGGGGGACAGGGACCCACGAGCAGTACTTC
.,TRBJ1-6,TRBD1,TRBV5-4,CASSLQGAGNSPLHF,TGTGCCAGCAGCTTACAGGGGGCCGGGAATTCACCCCTCCACTTT
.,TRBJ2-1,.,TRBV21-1,CASSKGSREGPDYNEQFF,TGTGCCAGCAGCAAAGGGAGCCGGGAGGGCCCGGATTACAATGAGCAGTTCTTC